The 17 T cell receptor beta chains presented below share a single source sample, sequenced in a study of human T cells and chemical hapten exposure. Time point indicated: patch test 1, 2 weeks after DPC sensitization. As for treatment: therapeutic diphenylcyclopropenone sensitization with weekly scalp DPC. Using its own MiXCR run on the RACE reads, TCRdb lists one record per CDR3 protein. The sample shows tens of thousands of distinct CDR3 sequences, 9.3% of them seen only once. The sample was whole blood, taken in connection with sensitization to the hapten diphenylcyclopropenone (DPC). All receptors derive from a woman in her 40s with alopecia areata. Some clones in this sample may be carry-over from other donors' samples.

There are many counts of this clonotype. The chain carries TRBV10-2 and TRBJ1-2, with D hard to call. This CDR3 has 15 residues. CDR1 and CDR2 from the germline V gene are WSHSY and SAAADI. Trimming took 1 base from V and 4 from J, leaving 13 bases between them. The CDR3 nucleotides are TGCGCCAGCAGTGAGTTACCCGGTAGCCGCTATGGCTACACCTTC. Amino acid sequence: CASSELPGSRYGYTF.

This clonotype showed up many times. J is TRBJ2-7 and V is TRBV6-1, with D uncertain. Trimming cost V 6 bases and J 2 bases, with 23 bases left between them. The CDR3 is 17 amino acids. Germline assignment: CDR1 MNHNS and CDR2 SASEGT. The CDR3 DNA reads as TGTGCCAGCAGCCGTTACGACCCAGCGCCCGCCACCTACGAGCAGTACTTC. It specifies CASSRYDPAPATYEQYF.

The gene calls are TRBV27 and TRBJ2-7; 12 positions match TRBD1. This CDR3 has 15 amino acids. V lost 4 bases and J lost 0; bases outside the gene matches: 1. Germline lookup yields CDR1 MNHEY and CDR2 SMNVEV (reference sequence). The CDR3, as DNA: TGTGCCAGCAGTTCGGGACAGGGGGCCTCCTACGAGCAGTACTTC. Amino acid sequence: CASSSGQGASYEQYF.

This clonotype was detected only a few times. In DNA, the CDR3 is TGTGCCAGCAGCCCCGGGACTAGCGGGGCCTATCTGTACTTC. Translated: CASSPGTSGAYLYF. The chain carries TRBV27 and TRBJ2-5; 13 nucleotides align to TRBD2. This CDR3 has 14 amino acids. With 6 bases clipped from V and 13 bases from J, the junction kept 11 bases outside the gene matches. Germline V gene data show CDR1 as MNHEY and CDR2 as SMNVEV (reference sequence).

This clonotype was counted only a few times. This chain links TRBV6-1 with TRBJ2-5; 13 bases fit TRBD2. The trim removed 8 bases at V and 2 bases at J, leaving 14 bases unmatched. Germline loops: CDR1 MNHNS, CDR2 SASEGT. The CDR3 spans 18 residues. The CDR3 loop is CASHGGTSGEPQQETQYF. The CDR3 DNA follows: TGTGCCAGCCATGGGGGGACTAGCGGGGAGCCTCAACAAGAGACCCAGTACTTC.

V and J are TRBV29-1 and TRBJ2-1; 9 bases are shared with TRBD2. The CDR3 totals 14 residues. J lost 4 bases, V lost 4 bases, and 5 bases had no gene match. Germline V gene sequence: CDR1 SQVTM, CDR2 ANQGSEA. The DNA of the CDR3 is TGCAGCGTTGTATTAGCGGGGGTTTACAATGAGCAGTTCTTC. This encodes CSVVLAGVYNEQFF.

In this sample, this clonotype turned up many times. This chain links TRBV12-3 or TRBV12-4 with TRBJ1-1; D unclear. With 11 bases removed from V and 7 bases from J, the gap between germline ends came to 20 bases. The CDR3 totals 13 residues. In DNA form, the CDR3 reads TGTGCCGCCCGGAGCCCGGGGAAACATGAAGCTTTCTTT. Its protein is CAARSPGKHEAFF.

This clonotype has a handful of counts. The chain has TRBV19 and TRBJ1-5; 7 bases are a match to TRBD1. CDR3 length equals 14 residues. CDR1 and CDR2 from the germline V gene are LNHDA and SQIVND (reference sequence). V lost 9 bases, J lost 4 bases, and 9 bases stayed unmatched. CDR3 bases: TGTGCCAGCCGGACAGGTCGCTCGAATCAGCCCCAGCATTTT. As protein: CASRTGRSNQPQHF. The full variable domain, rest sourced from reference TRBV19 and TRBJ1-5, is DGGITQSPKYLFRKEGQNVTLSCEQNLNHDAMYWYRQDPGQGLRLIYYSQIVNDFQKGDIAEGYSVSREKKESFPLTVTSAQKNPTAFYLCASRTGRSNQPQHFGDGTRLSIL.

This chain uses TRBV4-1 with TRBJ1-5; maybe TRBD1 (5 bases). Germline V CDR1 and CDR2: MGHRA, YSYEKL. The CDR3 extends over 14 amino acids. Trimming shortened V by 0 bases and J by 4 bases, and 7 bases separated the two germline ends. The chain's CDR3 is CASSQESGNQPQHF. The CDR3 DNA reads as TGCGCCAGCAGCCAAGAATCAGGGAATCAGCCCCAGCATTTT.

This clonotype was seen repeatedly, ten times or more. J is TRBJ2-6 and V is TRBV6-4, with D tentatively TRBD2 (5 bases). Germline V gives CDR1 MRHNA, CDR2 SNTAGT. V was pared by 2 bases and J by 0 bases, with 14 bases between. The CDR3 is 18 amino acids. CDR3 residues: CASSDGASSSSGANVLTF. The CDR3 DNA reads TGTGCCAGCAGTGACGGTGCTAGCTCTAGCTCTGGGGCCAACGTCCTGACTTTC.

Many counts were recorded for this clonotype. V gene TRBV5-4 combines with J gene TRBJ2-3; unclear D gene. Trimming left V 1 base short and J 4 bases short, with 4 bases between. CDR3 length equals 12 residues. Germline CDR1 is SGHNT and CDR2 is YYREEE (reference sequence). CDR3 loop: CASSLLADTQYF. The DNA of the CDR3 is TGTGCCAGCAGCTTGTTGGCAGATACGCAGTATTTT.

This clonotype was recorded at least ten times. The CDR3 DNA is TGTGCCAGCAGCTCAGCATCGGGGCCGGGACGGGGTAACCCTGAAGCTTTCTTT. Protein: CASSSASGPGRGNPEAFF. This chain connects TRBV7-2 to TRBJ1-1; D possibly corresponds to TRBD1 (5 bases). Trimming removed 4 bases from V and 6 bases from J, with 27 bases in between. The CDR3 sequence is 18 residues long. Germline V gives CDR1 SGHTA, CDR2 FQGNSA. The whole variable domain, remainder taken from reference TRBV7-2 and TRBJ1-1, is GAGVSQSPSNKVTEKGKDVELRCDPISGHTALYWYRQSLGQGLEFLIYFQGNSAPDKSGLPSDRFSAERTGGSVSTLTIQRTQQEDSAVYLCASSSASGPGRGNPEAFFGQGTRLTVV.

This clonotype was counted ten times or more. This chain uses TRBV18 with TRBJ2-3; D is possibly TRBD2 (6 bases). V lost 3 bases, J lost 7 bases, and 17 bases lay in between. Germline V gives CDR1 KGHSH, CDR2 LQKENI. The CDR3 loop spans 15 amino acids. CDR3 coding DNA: TGTGCCAGCTCACCTCTGCCGGGAGCGAAAAATACGCAGTATTTT. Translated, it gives CASSPLPGAKNTQYF.

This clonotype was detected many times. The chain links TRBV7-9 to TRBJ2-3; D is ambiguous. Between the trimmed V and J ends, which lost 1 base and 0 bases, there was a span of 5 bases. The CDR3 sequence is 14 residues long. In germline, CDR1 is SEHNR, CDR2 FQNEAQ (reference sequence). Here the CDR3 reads CASSLVASTDTQYF. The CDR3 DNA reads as TGTGCCAGCAGCTTAGTTGCTAGCACAGATACGCAGTATTTT.

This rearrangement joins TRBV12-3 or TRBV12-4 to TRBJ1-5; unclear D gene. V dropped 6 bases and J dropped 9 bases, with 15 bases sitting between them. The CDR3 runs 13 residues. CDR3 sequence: CASRADGPAPQHF. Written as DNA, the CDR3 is TGTGCCAGCAGAGCGGACGGGCCGGCGCCCCAGCATTTT.

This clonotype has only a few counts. The CDR3 bases are TGTGCTAGTGGAACCGGACAGAATTCACCCCTCCACTTT. Protein sequence: CASGTGQNSPLHF. The genes are TRBV12-5 and TRBJ1-6; tentative D call: TRBD1 (6 bases). CDR1 is LGHNT, CDR2 FRNRAP, per germline. This CDR3 region has 13 residues. The V and J ends lost 6 bases and 7 bases respectively, with 10 bases between them.

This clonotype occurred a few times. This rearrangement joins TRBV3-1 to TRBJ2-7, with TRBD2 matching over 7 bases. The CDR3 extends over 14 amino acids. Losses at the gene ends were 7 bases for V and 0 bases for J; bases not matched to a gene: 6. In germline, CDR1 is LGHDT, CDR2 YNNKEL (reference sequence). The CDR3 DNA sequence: TGTGCCAGCACCCGGGGGACTACCTCCTACGAGCAGTACTTC. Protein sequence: CASTRGTTSYEQYF.